This T cell receptor (beta chain) is drawn from a study of T-cell reconstitution after alpha-beta-depleted transplantation in children. Study conclusions and caveats: T-cell counts and diversity at one year following transplant were attributed mainly to newly produced T cells. Approximately two months post-transplant, alpha-beta T cells reportedly originated from several hundred expanded graft clones.

Using unique molecular identifiers, the investigators prepared the TCRbeta library. TCRdb processed the PCR reads anew with MiXCR; each CDR3 protein has one entry. The repertoire holds about 980,000 distinct CDR3 sequences, with about 30% as singletons. The germline V and J ends were trimmed by 0 bases and 6 bases, with 9 bases remaining between them. The CDR3 sequence is 14 residues long. Germline V gives CDR1 SGDLS, CDR2 YYNGEE. Notes on this clonotype: No antigen is known for it.

The chain has TRBV9 and TRBJ2-2; no reliable D call. The sequencing here drew on PBMCs, mostly from graft donor cells, taken 360 days after TCRalphabeta/CD19-depleted stem cell transplant. The clonotype originates from a boy less than two years old who had a stem cell transplant for SCID, so the T cells may come from the graft donor. The CDR3 loop is CASSVDPVAGELFF. The DNA of the CDR3 is TGTGCCAGCAGCGTAGACCCGGTTGCCGGGGAGCTGTTTTTT.